A single sample gave rise to the 28 T cell receptor beta chains below, sequenced in a study of OX40 agonist ivuxolimab in advanced cancers. The protocol was immunoSEQ multiplex PCR, while the TCRdb copy is restricted to in-frame clones and leaves out a portion. The data hold about 34,000 clones, with 81% observed a single time. Material: CD4+ or CD8+ T cells sorted from blood, obtained in a trial of the OX40 agonist ivuxolimab. Source of these receptors: an adult with an advanced solid tumor such as melanoma, head and neck, liver or kidney cancer.

This clone was counted a single time. The V and J genes are TRBV7-2 and TRBJ2-3; D unresolved. CDR3 length: 14 residues. V shed 5 bases and J shed 4 bases, with 13 bases lying between them. Germline assignment: CDR1 SGHTA and CDR2 FQGNSA. The CDR3 spells CASSQDRTSDTQYF. In nucleotides, the CDR3 is TGTGCCAGCAGCCAAGATCGGACGTCAGATACGCAGTATTTT.

The CDR3 DNA sequence: TGTGCCAGCAGTTACGGGCCCTTGAGGGAGTTCTTC. Translated, it gives CASSYGPLREFF. V gene TRBV6-5 combines with J gene TRBJ2-1, with a possible D match to TRBD2 (5 bases). The V gene's germline CDR1 is MNHEY and CDR2 SVGAGI. V dropped 2 bases and J dropped 14 bases, with 13 bases sitting between them. The CDR3 totals 12 residues.

This chain links TRBV6-5 with TRBJ2-7; the D gene is possibly TRBD2 (5 bases). CDR3 size: 15 residues. CDR1 and CDR2 from the germline V gene are MNHEY and SVGAGI. V was pared by 0 bases and J by 4 bases, with 13 bases between. CDR3 region: CASSYSKADYYEQYF. In DNA, the CDR3 is TGTGCCAGCAGTTACTCGAAGGCAGACTATTACGAGCAGTACTTC.

This clone turned up a few times. The J gene is TRBJ1-4, the V gene TRBV6-5; D is uncertain. V lost 4 bases and J lost 7, with 4 bases in between. This CDR3 comprises 11 residues. The germline CDR1 and CDR2 sequences are MNHEY and SVGAGI. The CDR3 nucleotides read TGTGCCAGCAGTTGGGGTGAAAAACTGTTTTTT. It is translated as CASSWGEKLFF.

This chain connects TRBV10-3 to TRBJ2-5, with 11 bases identical to TRBD2. The CDR3 spans 17 residues. Germline trimming cut 4 bases from V and 1 base from J; bases unmatched to any gene: 8. In germline, CDR1 is ENHRY, CDR2 SYGVKD. DNA for the CDR3: TGTGCCATCAGTGCCGACCCGGGACTAGCGGCCCAAGAGACCCAGTACTTC. This sequence encodes CAISADPGLAAQETQYF.

This chain connects TRBV4-1 to TRBJ1-3; no definite D call. The CDR3 covers 15 residues. V was shortened by 2 bases and J by 0 bases, with 8 bases between the two germline ends. In germline, CDR1 is MGHRA, CDR2 YSYEKL. DNA of the CDR3: TGCGCCAGCAGCCAATCTCCCAGCTCTGGAAACACCATATATTTT. Amino acid sequence: CASSQSPSSGNTIYF.

The V and J genes are TRBV7-9 and TRBJ2-1; D gene uncertain. CDR3 size: 16 residues. CDR1 SEHNR and CDR2 FQNEAQ come from the germline V gene (reference sequence). The ends were cut back, 1 base at V and 1 base at J, with 11 bases in the middle. The CDR3 sequence is CASSLDTRGSYNEQFF. CDR3 DNA sequence: TGTGCCAGCAGCTTAGACACCCGTGGGTCCTACAATGAGCAGTTCTTC. The complete variable domain, with remaining parts taken from reference TRBV7-9 and TRBJ2-1, reads DTGVSQNPRHKITKRGQNVTFRCDPISEHNRLYWYRQTLGQGPEFLTYFQNEAQLEKSRLLSDRFSAERPKGSFSTLEIQRTEQGDSAMYLCASSLDTRGSYNEQFFGPGTRLTVL.

The rearrangement links TRBV6-1 to TRBJ1-5; D is possibly TRBD1 (6 bases). Germline CDR1 and CDR2: MNHNS and SASEGT. V shed 4 bases and J shed 8 bases, with 15 bases lying between them. The CDR3 is 14 amino acids. The CDR3 DNA reads as TGTGCCAGCAGTGTTTCAGGGGTATTTGAGCCCCAGCATTTT. Its protein product is CASSVSGVFEPQHF.

The table lists this clone with a count of one. V is TRBV29-1 and J is TRBJ1-4, with D uncertain. CDR1 is SQVTM, CDR2 ANQGSEA, per germline. Trimming took off 0 bases at V and 4 bases at J, with 9 bases between the two ends. The CDR3 runs to 14 residues. CDR3 bases: TGCAGCGTTGAAGATGGGCGGTTTAATGAAAAACTGTTTTTT. It specifies CSVEDGRFNEKLFF.

The V and J genes are TRBV7-9 and TRBJ2-2, with 9 nucleotides matching TRBD1. V was pared by 4 bases and J by 5 bases, with 2 bases of the junction left unmatched. Germline CDR1 SEHNR, CDR2 FQNEAQ (reference sequence). The length of the CDR3 is 14 residues. The chain's CDR3 is CASSSGTGTGELFF. CDR3 nucleotides: TGTGCCAGCAGCTCGGGGACAGGGACCGGGGAGCTGTTTTTT. Full variable domain (remainder filled in from reference TRBV7-9 and TRBJ2-2): DTGVSQNPRHKITKRGQNVTFRCDPISEHNRLYWYRQTLGQGPEFLTYFQNEAQLEKSRLLSDRFSAERPKGSFSTLEIQRTEQGDSAMYLCASSSGTGTGELFFGEGSRLTVL.

The V call is TRBV21-1, the J call TRBJ2-5; the table's D call of TRBD2 was not tested on the DNA. TRBV21-1 is flagged as a pseudogene. This CDR3 has 16 residues. CDR3 loop: CASSKRETSGQETQYF. CDR3 coding DNA: TGTGCCAGCAGCAAAAGGGAGACTAGCGGCCAAGAGACCCAGTACTTC.

This clone was seen only once. This chain joins TRBV5-6 and TRBJ2-7; D may match TRBD1 or TRBD2 (5 bases each). Germline CDR1 reads SGHDT; CDR2 reads YYEEEE. The CDR3 consists of 15 residues. Trimming took off 3 bases at V and 2 bases at J, with 15 bases between the two ends. The CDR3 nucleotides are TGTGCCAGCAGCTACTGGGGCGGGCAAACCTACGAGCAGTACTTC. Its translation is CASSYWGGQTYEQYF.

The chain couples TRBV11-2 to TRBJ1-5; D may be TRBD1 (5 bases). The CDR3 is made up of 13 amino acids. Germline-derived CDR1 and CDR2 are SGHAT and FQNNGV. V was shortened by 0 bases and J by 6 bases, with 6 bases between the two germline ends. As DNA, the CDR3 is TGTGCCAGCAGCTTAGACAGGGCTCAGCCCCAGCATTTT. As protein: CASSLDRAQPQHF.

This clone was found a few times. J is TRBJ2-2 and V is TRBV5-6, with D perhaps matching TRBD1 or TRBD2 (5 bases each). Germline CDR1 SGHDT, CDR2 YYEEEE. V shed 3 bases and J shed 3 bases, with 12 bases lying between them. This CDR3 is built from 15 residues. CDR3: CASSSWGRYTGELFF. The CDR3, as DNA: TGTGCCAGCAGCTCATGGGGACGGTACACCGGGGAGCTGTTTTTT.

This clone turned up a few times. J is TRBJ2-1 and V is TRBV28, with 16 bases identical to TRBD2. Germline lookup yields CDR1 MDHEN and CDR2 SYDVKM. The CDR3 sequence is 18 residues long. Trimming took 6 bases from V and 4 from J; bases not matched to a gene: 9. The CDR3 coding sequence is TGTGCCAGCAGAGGCCCCGGGACTAGCGGGAGGGTATACAATGAGCAGTTCTTC. Translating gives CASRGPGTSGRVYNEQFF.

The rearrangement uses TRBV25-1 and TRBJ2-3; TRBD2 is a possible D gene (6 bases). V was pared by 3 bases and J by 0 bases, with 10 bases between. The CDR3 runs to 15 residues. The V gene's germline CDR1 is MGHDK and CDR2 SYGVNS. CDR3 sequence: CASSEVGSSTDTQYF. CDR3 coding DNA: TGTGCCAGCAGTGAGGTCGGGAGTAGCACAGATACGCAGTATTTT.

J is TRBJ2-3 and V is TRBV7-2; D gene unclear. Germline CDR1 and CDR2: SGHTA and FQGNSA. The CDR3 runs 15 residues. Trimming stripped 4 bases from V and 5 bases from J, with 16 bases between. In DNA, the CDR3 is TGTGCCAGCAGCTCGAACCCCTATAGTGGAGATACGCAGTATTTT. Its protein is CASSSNPYSGDTQYF.

This chain connects TRBV19 to TRBJ2-5, with D possibly matching TRBD1 (6 bases). Germline values: CDR1 LNHDA, CDR2 SQIVND (reference sequence). The CDR3 is 14 amino acids. V dropped 7 bases and J dropped 1 base, with 13 bases sitting between them. DNA for the CDR3: TGTGCCAGTACTATGGACAGCTTCCAAGAGACCCAGTACTTC. Its translation is CASTMDSFQETQYF.

The rearrangement joins TRBV19 to TRBJ1-6, with D maybe TRBD1 (6 bases). Germline lookup yields CDR1 LNHDA and CDR2 SQIVND (reference sequence). This CDR3 has 15 amino acids. Trimming pared 5 bases from V and 6 bases from J, leaving 14 bases between. The CDR3 is CASSPRTDRNSPLHF. CDR3 nucleotides: TGTGCCAGTAGTCCCAGGACAGACCGTAATTCACCCCTCCACTTT. The full variable domain, completed using reference TRBV19 and TRBJ1-6, is DGGITQSPKYLFRKEGQNVTLSCEQNLNHDAMYWYRQDPGQGLRLIYYSQIVNDFQKGDIAEGYSVSREKKESFPLTVTSAQKNPTAFYLCASSPRTDRNSPLHFGNGTRLTVT.

The chain recombines TRBV10-2 with TRBJ2-5, with D perhaps matching TRBD2 (7 bases). The V gene's germline CDR1 is WSHSY and CDR2 SAAADI. V lost 4 bases and J lost 7, with 16 bases in between. The CDR3 runs 14 residues. The CDR3 region has the DNA TGCGCCAGCAGTGTTTCGGGGGGCTCTGGGACCCAGTACTTC. Encoded protein: CASSVSGGSGTQYF.

The gene calls are TRBV5-1 and TRBJ2-2, with D possibly matching TRBD1 (5 bases). Trimming removed 1 base from V and 1 base from J, with 5 bases in between. CDR1 SGHRS and CDR2 YFSETQ come from the germline V gene. The CDR3 covers 14 residues. In nucleotides, the CDR3 is TGCGCCAGCAGCTTGACAGGGAACACCGGGGAGCTGTTTTTT. Protein sequence: CASSLTGNTGELFF.

By sample fraction, this clone is medium-sized. J is TRBJ2-4 and V is TRBV4-1; D gene unclear. From germline, CDR1 is MGHRA and CDR2 YSYEKL. This CDR3 has 13 amino acids. Between the trimmed V and J ends, which lost 4 bases and 8 bases, there was a span of 12 bases. CDR3 sequence reads: CASSPGVQDIQYF. The DNA of the CDR3 is TGCGCCAGCAGCCCCGGCGTCCAGGACATTCAGTACTTC.

The genes are TRBV5-8 and TRBJ2-5; TRBD2 matches 10 bases. Germline V lookup: CDR1 SGHTS, CDR2 YDEGEE. J lost 5 bases, V lost 2 bases, and 18 bases had no gene match. CDR3 length equals 19 residues. The CDR3 spells CASSFRAGRSSGRVETQYF. CDR3 sequence (DNA): TGTGCCAGCAGCTTCAGGGCAGGGAGGTCTAGCGGGAGAGTTGAGACCCAGTACTTC.

This sequence joins TRBV18 and TRBJ2-2; D not certain. CDR3 length: 14 amino acids. The germline V gene has CDR1 KGHSH and CDR2 LQKENI. V lost 6 bases, J lost 0 bases, and 8 bases lay in between. In DNA, the CDR3 is TGTGCCAGCTCTTTTTCGACGAACACCGGGGAGCTGTTTTTT. Its protein product is CASSFSTNTGELFF.

The chain employs TRBV7-6 and TRBJ2-5; 15 bases match TRBD2. CDR3 length: 18 residues. V was pared by 5 bases and J by 4 bases, with 11 bases of the junction left unmatched. Per germline, CDR1 SGHVS and CDR2 FNYEAQ. The CDR3 coding sequence is TGTGCCAGCAGCACCGGACTAGCGGGGGGGCCGATAGGAGAGACCCAGTACTTC. It translates to CASSTGLAGGPIGETQYF. Full variable domain (remainder filled in from reference TRBV7-6 and TRBJ2-5): GAGVSQSPRYKVTKRGQDVALRCDPISGHVSLYWYRQALGQGPEFLTYFNYEAQQDKSGLPNDRFSAERPEGSISTLTIQRTEQRDSAMYRCASSTGLAGGPIGETQYFGPGTRLLVL.

The CDR3 DNA follows: TGCGCCAGCAGTCAGATCACAGGAGCGAGAGAGACCCAGTACTTC. This encodes CASSQITGARETQYF. The chain combines TRBV23-1 with TRBJ2-5; perhaps TRBD1 as D (5 bases). TRBV23-1 is marked as an open reading frame, function uncertain. The CDR3 contains 15 residues. V lost 3 bases to trimming and J lost 4 bases, with 15 bases between them.

The V call is TRBV6-6, the J call TRBJ2-7; D is ambiguous. The CDR3 sequence is 11 residues long. The germline gives CDR1 MNHNY, CDR2 SVGAGI (reference sequence). The germline V and J ends were trimmed by 6 bases and 5 bases, with 8 bases remaining between them. The CDR3 region has the DNA TGTGCCAGCAGATCTCTCCACGAGCAGTACTTC. Translated, it gives CASRSLHEQYF.

This clone was observed a few times. The chain joins TRBV7-8 to TRBJ2-1; 7 nucleotides match TRBD1. V gave up 5 bases and J gave up 4 bases; unmatched junction bases: 8. CDR1 SGHVS and CDR2 FQNEAQ come from the germline V gene. The CDR3 length is 15 residues. The CDR3 reads CASSIDRASYNEQFF. For the CDR3, the DNA is TGTGCCAGCAGCATCGACAGGGCATCATACAATGAGCAGTTCTTC.